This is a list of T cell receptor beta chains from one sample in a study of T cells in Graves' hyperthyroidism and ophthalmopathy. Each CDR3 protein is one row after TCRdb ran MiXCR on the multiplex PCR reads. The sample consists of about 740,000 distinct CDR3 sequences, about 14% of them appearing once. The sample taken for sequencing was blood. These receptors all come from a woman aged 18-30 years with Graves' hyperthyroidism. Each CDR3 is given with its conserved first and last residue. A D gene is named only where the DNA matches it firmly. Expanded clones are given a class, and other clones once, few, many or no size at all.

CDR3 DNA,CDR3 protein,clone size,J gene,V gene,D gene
TGCAGTGCTAGAATCCGGGGGCGGGTCTATGGCTACACCTTC,CSARIRGRVYGYTF,few,TRBJ1-2,TRBV20-1,-
TGCAGTGCAATTACGGCGGGACACAATGAGCAGTTCTTC,CSAITAGHNEQFF,many,TRBJ2-1,TRBV20-1,-
TGCAGTGCTAGAGGCTACAGGGCCTCCTACAATGAGCAGTTCTTC,CSARGYRASYNEQFF,-,TRBJ2-1,TRBV20-1,-
TGTGCCAGCAGGGGGCTAGCGTCCTACGAGCAGTACTTC,CASRGLASYEQYF,many,TRBJ2-7,TRBV6-1,-
TGTGCCAGCAGCTTAGGCAGGGGCGCGCCCCAAGAGACCCAGTACTTC,CASSLGRGAPQETQYF,many,TRBJ2-5,TRBV7-9,-
TGTGCCAGCAGCTTAACGACTAGCGTCTACAATGAGCAGTTCTTC,CASSLTTSVYNEQFF,many,TRBJ2-1,TRBV7-3,TRBD2
TGCAGTGCTCGGGACAGGTTTGGGAAACTGTTTTTT,CSARDRFGKLFF,many,TRBJ1-4,TRBV20-1,TRBD1
TGTGCCAGCAGCGCGCGTTCCTACGAGCAGTACTTC,CASSARSYEQYF,many,TRBJ2-7,TRBV2,-
TGTGCCAGCAGCTCTCCACCTGAAGATACGCAGTATTTT,CASSSPPEDTQYF,-,TRBJ2-3,TRBV7-2,-
TGTGCCAGCAGCTTGGGACTAGCGGGAGGCCCCCCCGGGGAGCTGTTTTTT,CASSLGLAGGPPGELFF,few,TRBJ2-2,TRBV11-3,TRBD2
TGCAGTGCTATTCCGACTAGCGGGAACCACGAGCAGTACTTC,CSAIPTSGNHEQYF,many,TRBJ2-7,TRBV20-1,TRBD2
TGCAGTGCTTCAGGGTTTCAGCCCCAGCATTTT,CSASGFQPQHF,few,TRBJ1-5,TRBV20-1,-
TGTGCCAGCAGTCGCACCGGAAACACGAGGGGAAATGAAAAACTGTTTTTT,CASSRTGNTRGNEKLFF,many,TRBJ1-4,TRBV12-3/TRBV12-4,-
TGTGCCAGCAGTTACCGGGGGAACTCCTACGAGCAGTACTTC,CASSYRGNSYEQYF,few,TRBJ2-7,TRBV6-5,-
TGTGCCAGCTCACCACTCACAGGGCAGAGCACAGATACGCAGTATTTT,CASSPLTGQSTDTQYF,few,TRBJ2-3,TRBV18,-
TGTGCCAGCAGTGAGGGGGTAAAGAACACTGAAGCTTTCTTT,CASSEGVKNTEAFF,-,TRBJ1-1,TRBV25-1,-
TGTGCCAGCAGCTTATCGGACGGACTAGCAGAAGTGGGTACGCAGTATTTT,CASSLSDGLAEVGTQYF,many,TRBJ2-3,TRBV11-3,TRBD2
TGTGCCAGCAGGACAAGATCCGGGGCCCAGACCCAGTACTTC,CASRTRSGAQTQYF,many,TRBJ2-5,TRBV28,-
TGTGCCAGCAGTACGTTGACAGGTTGGTACAATGAGCAGTTCTTC,CASSTLTGWYNEQFF,-,TRBJ2-1,TRBV27,-
TGCAGCGTTGAATCTAGCGGAAATTCCAATGAGCAGTTCTTC,CSVESSGNSNEQFF,-,TRBJ2-1,TRBV29-1,TRBD2
TGTGCCAGCAGTGGACTAGCGGGAGGGATCTACGAGCAGTACTTC,CASSGLAGGIYEQYF,few,TRBJ2-7,TRBV6-1,TRBD2
TGTGCCAGCAGCCTAACCGGGACAGGGGGCTATGGCTACACCTTC,CASSLTGTGGYGYTF,many,TRBJ1-2,TRBV7-2,TRBD1
TGTGCCAGCAGTTACCGGAGTGGGACAGGCAATGAGCAGTTCTTC,CASSYRSGTGNEQFF,-,TRBJ2-1,TRBV27,TRBD1
TGTGCCAGCAGTTACTCGCCAGGGAAGGACACTGAAGCTTTCTTT,CASSYSPGKDTEAFF,many,TRBJ1-1,TRBV6-2/TRBV6-3,-
TGTGCCAGCAGTGGGGGACTAGCGGGAGTGTGGGATGAGCAGTTCTTC,CASSGGLAGVWDEQFF,-,TRBJ2-1,TRBV12-3/TRBV12-4,TRBD2
TGCGCCAGCAGCCCACAGGACTTATCCTACGAGCAGTACTTC,CASSPQDLSYEQYF,many,TRBJ2-7,TRBV5-1,-
TGTGCCAGCAGCTCATCAGGGAAGGATGAGCAGTTCTTC,CASSSSGKDEQFF,-,TRBJ2-1,TRBV7-9,-
TGTGCCAGCAGATCCGAATGGGGGTCTCACTTCTCTGGGGCCAACGTCCTGACTTTC,CASRSEWGSHFSGANVLTF,few,TRBJ2-6,TRBV11-1,-
TGTGCCAGCAGCTTAAGACTAGCGGGGGCTACCTACGAGCAGTACTTC,CASSLRLAGATYEQYF,few,TRBJ2-7,TRBV7-9,TRBD2
TGTGCCTGGAGTGTTGTCACCGGGACTGATGGCGGAGAGCAGTTCTTC,CAWSVVTGTDGGEQFF,-,TRBJ2-1,TRBV30,-
TGTGCCACCAGCAACCCGGGGGAAACGGGGAGATACGAGCAGTACTTC,CATSNPGETGRYEQYF,many,TRBJ2-7,TRBV7-9,-
TGCGCCAGCAGCTTGCGGGCGGGACAGTCCTACAATGAGCAGTTCTTC,CASSLRAGQSYNEQFF,-,TRBJ2-1,TRBV5-1,-
TGTGCCAGCAGCTTAGCCCCTAGCGGGAGGGTCAATGAGCAGTTCTTC,CASSLAPSGRVNEQFF,few,TRBJ2-1,TRBV13,TRBD2
TGTCGAACACGCCCCTTACGCGTTGGCGCCCCCCGTAAAATCGAGGGGGAGGGCCGGTACGAGCAGTACTTC,CRTRPLRVGAPRKIEGEGRYEQYF,few,TRBJ2-7,TRBV11-2,-
TGTGCCAGTAGTGTCCTCAGGGAATCCTATGGCTACACCTTC,CASSVLRESYGYTF,-,TRBJ1-2,TRBV19,-
TGTGCCAGCAGCCAAGTCAATCCTTACACCTACGAGCAGTACTTC,CASSQVNPYTYEQYF,many,TRBJ2-7,TRBV3-1,-
TGTGCCTGGATACGGGCCAGAACCTACAATGAGCAGTTCTTC,CAWIRARTYNEQFF,-,TRBJ2-1,TRBV30,-
TGTGCCAGTAGTTCGGGGACTAGACCCTCCTACGAGCAGTACTTC,CASSSGTRPSYEQYF,-,TRBJ2-7,TRBV19,TRBD2
TGCGCCAGCAGCCAAGGCAGGGCCCGTGGGGGCACTGAAGCTTTCTTT,CASSQGRARGGTEAFF,-,TRBJ1-1,TRBV4-1,-
TGTGCCAGCGGGGGGGGTACGTTTGAGCAGTTCTTC,CASGGGTFEQFF,many,TRBJ2-1,TRBV3-1,TRBD2